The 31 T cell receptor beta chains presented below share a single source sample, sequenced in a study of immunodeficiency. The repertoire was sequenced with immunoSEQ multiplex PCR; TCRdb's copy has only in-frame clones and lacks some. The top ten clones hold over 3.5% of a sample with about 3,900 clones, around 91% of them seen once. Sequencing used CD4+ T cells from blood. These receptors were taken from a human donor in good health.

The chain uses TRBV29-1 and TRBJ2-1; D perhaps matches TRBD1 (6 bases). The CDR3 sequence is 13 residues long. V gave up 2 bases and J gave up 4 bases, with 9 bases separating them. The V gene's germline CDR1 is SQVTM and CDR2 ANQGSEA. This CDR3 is CSVERQGYNEQFF. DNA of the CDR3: TGCAGCGTTGAAAGGCAGGGGTACAATGAGCAGTTCTTC.

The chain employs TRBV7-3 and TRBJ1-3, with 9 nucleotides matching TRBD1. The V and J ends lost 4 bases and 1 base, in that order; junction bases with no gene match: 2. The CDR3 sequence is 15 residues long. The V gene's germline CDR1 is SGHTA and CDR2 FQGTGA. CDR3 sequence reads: CASSSDRGSGNTIYF. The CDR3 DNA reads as TGTGCCAGCAGCTCGGACAGGGGTTCTGGAAACACCATATATTTT.

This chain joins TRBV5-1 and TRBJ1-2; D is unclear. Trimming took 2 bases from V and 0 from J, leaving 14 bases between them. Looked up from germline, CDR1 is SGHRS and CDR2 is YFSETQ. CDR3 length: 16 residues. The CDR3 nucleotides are TGCGCCAGCAGCTTAAATCCGGGATCGTCTAACTATGGCTACACCTTC. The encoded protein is CASSLNPGSSNYGYTF.

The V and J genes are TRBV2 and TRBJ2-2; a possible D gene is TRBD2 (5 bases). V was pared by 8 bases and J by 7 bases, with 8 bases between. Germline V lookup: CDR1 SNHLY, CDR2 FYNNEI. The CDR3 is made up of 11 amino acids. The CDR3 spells CASREGGELFF. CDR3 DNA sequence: TGTGCCAGCCGGGAAGGCGGGGAGCTGTTTTTT.

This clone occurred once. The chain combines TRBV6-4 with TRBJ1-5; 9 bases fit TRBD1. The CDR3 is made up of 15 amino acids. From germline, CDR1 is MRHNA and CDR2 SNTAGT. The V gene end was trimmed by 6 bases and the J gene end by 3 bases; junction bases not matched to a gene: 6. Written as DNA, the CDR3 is TGTGCCAGCAGACTCCGGGACAGGGACAATCAGCCCCAGCATTTT. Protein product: CASRLRDRDNQPQHF.

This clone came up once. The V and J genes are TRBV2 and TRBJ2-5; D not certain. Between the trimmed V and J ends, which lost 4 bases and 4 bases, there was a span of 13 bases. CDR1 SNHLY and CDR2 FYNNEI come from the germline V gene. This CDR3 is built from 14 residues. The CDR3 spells CASSGIRLSETQYF. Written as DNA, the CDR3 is TGTGCCAGCAGTGGGATTAGGTTGTCAGAGACCCAGTACTTC.

CDR3 coding DNA: TGTGCCAGCAGCCAGGGCGGGGGGACCTCCTACGAGCAGTACTTC. This encodes CASSQGGGTSYEQYF. The rearrangement joins TRBV3-1 (or the pseudogene TRBV3-2) to TRBJ2-7; 8 positions match TRBD2. Germline V gene lookup returns CDR1 LGHDT and CDR2 YNNKEL (reference sequence). J lost 0 bases, V lost 3 bases, and 4 bases had no gene match. The CDR3 is made up of 15 amino acids.

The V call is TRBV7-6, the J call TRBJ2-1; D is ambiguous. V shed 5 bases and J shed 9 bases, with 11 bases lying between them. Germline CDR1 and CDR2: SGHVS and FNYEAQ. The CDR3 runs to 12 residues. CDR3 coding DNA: TGTGCCAGCAGCGCCCGAAGTGGTGAGCAGTTCTTC. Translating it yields CASSARSGEQFF.

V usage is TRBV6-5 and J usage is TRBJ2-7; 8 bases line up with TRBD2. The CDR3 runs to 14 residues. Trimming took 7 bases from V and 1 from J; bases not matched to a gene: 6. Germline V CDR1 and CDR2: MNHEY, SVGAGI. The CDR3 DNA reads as TGTGCCAGCACCAACGTAGCGGGATCCTACGAGCAGTACTTC. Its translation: CASTNVAGSYEQYF.

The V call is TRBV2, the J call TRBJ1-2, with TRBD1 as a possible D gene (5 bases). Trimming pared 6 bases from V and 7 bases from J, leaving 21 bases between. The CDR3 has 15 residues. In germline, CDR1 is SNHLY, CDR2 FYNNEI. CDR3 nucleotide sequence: TGTGCCAGCAGCCTAGGGACTTCGATGGGGGGTGGCTACACCTTC. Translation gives CASSLGTSMGGGYTF. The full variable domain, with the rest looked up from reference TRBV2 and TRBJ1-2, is EPEVTQTPSHQVTQMGQEVILRCVPISNHLYFYWYRQILGQKVEFLVSFYNNEISEKSEIFDDQFSVERPDGSNFTLKIRSTKLEDSAMYFCASSLGTSMGGGYTFGSGTRLTVV.

CDR3 residues: CASSDPDTGETQYF. The CDR3 nucleotides read TGTGCCAGCAGTGATCCCGACACAGGAGAGACCCAGTACTTC. The chain has TRBV2 and TRBJ2-5; D possibly corresponds to TRBD1 (5 bases). The CDR3 sequence is 14 residues long. CDR1 and CDR2 (germline): SNHLY, FYNNEI. The V gene lost 3 bases and the J gene lost 4 bases, with 12 bases spanning the gap.

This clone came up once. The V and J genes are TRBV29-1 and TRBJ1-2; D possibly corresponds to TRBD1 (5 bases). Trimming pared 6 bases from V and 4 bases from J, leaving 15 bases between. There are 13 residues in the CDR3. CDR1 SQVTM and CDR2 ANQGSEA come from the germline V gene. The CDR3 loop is CSVGGSGSYGYTF. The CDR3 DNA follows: TGCAGCGTGGGAGGCTCAGGGTCCTATGGCTACACCTTC. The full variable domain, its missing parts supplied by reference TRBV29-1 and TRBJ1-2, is SAVISQKPSRDICQRGTSLTIQCQVDSQVTMMFWYRQQPGQSLTLIATANQGSEATYESGFVIDKFPISRPNLTFSTLTVSNMSPEDSSIYLCSVGGSGSYGYTFGSGTRLTVV.

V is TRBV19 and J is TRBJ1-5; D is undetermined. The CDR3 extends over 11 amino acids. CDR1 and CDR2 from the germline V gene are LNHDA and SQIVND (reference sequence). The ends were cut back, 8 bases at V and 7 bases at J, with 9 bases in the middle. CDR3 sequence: CASGSLQPQHF. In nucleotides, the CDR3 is TGTGCCAGTGGGAGTCTGCAGCCCCAGCATTTT.

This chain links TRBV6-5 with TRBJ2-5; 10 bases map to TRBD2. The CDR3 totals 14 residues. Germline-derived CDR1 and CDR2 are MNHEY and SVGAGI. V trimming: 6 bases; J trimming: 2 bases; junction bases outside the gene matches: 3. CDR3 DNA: TGTGCCAGCAGAGGACTAGCGGTACAAGAGACCCAGTACTTC. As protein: CASRGLAVQETQYF.

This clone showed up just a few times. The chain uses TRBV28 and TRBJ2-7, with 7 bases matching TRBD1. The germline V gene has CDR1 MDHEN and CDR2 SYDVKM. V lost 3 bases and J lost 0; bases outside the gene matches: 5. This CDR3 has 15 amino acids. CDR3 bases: TGTGCCAGCAGTTTGGCGGCAGGGGGCTCCTACGAGCAGTACTTC. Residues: CASSLAAGGSYEQYF.

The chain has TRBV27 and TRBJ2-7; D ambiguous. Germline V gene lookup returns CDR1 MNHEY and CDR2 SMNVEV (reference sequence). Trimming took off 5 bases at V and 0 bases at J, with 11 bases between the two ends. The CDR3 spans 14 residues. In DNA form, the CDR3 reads TGTGCCAGCAGTCGCAGGCCCCTCTCCTACGAGCAGTACTTC. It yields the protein CASSRRPLSYEQYF.

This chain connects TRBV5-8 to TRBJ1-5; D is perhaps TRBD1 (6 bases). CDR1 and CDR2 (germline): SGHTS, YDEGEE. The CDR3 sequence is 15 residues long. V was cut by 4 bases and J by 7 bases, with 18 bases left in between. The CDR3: CASSPGQKSGQPQHF. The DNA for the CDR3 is TGTGCCAGCAGCCCCGGACAGAAAAGCGGGCAGCCCCAGCATTTT. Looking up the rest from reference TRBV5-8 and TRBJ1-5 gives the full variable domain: EAGVTQSPTHLIKTRGQQATLRCSPISGHTSVYWYQQALGLGLQFLLWYDEGEERNRGNFPPRFSGRQFPNYSSELNVNALELEDSALYLCASSPGQKSGQPQHFGDGTRLSIL.

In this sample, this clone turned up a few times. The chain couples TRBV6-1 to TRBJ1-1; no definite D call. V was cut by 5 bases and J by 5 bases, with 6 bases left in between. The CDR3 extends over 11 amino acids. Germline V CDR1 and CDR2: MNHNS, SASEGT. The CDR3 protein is CASSLQTEAFF. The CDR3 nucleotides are TGTGCCAGCAGTTTACAGACTGAAGCTTTCTTT.

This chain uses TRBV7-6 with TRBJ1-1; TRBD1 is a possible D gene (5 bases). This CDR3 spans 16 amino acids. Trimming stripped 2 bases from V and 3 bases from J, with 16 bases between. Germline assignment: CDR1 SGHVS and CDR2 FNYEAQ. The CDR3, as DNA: TGTGCCAGCAGCTTACCAGCCGGGGGGTCGGACACTGAAGCTTTCTTT. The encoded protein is CASSLPAGGSDTEAFF. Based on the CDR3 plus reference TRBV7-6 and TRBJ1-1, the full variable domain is GAGVSQSPRYKVTKRGQDVALRCDPISGHVSLYWYRQALGQGPEFLTYFNYEAQQDKSGLPNDRFSAERPEGSISTLTIQRTEQRDSAMYRCASSLPAGGSDTEAFFGQGTRLTVV.

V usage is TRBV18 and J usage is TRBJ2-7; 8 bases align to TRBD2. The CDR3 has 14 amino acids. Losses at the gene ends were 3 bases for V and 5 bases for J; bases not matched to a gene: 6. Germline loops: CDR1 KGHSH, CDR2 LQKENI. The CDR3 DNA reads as TGTGCCAGCTCACCCACGAGCGGGAGCCACGAGCAGTACTTC. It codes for CASSPTSGSHEQYF.

The CDR3 spells CAIRGTSGTHNEQFF. In DNA, the CDR3 is TGTGCCATCAGGGGGACTAGCGGGACCCACAATGAGCAGTTCTTC. The genes are TRBV10-3 and TRBJ2-1, with TRBD2 matching 13 bases. The CDR3 runs 15 residues. V trimming: 6 bases; J trimming: 5 bases; junction bases outside the gene matches: 4. CDR1 is ENHRY, CDR2 SYGVKD, per germline.

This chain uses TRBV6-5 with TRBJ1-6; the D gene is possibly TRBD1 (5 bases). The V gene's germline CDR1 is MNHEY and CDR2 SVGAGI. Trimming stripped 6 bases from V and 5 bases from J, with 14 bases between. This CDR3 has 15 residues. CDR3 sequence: CASSPEGRDNSPLHF. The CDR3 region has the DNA TGTGCCAGCAGCCCCGAGGGGAGGGATAATTCACCCCTCCACTTT.

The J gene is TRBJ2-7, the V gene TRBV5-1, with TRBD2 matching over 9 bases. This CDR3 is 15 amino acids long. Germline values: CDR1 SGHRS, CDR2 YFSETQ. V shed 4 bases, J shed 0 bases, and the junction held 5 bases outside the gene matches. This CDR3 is CASSISGGSSYEQYF. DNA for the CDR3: TGCGCCAGCAGCATTAGCGGGGGCAGCTCCTACGAGCAGTACTTC. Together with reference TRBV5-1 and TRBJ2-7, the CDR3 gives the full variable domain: KAGVTQTPRYLIKTRGQQVTLSCSPISGHRSVSWYQQTPGQGLQFLFEYFSETQRNKGNFPGRFSGRQFSNSRSEMNVSTLELGDSALYLCASSISGGSSYEQYFGPGTRLTVT.

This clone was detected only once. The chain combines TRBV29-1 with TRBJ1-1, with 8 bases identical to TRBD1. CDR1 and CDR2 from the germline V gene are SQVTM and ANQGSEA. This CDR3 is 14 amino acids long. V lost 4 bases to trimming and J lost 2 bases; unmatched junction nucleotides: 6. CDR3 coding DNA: TGCAGCGTTGCTCTTACAGGGGGTAACACTGAAGCTTTCTTT. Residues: CSVALTGGNTEAFF.

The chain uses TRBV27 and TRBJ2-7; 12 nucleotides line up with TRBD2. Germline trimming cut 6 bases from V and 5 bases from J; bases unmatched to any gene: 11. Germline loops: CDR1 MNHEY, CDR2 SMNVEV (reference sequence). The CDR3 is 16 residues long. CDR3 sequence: CASRDLAGGRLDEQYF. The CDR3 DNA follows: TGTGCCAGCAGAGATCTAGCGGGAGGGAGGTTAGACGAGCAGTACTTC.

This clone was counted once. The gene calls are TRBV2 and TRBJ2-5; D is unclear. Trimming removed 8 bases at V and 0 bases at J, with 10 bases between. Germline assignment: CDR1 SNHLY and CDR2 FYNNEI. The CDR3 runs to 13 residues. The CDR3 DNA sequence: TGTGCCAGCCAAAGAACTAACCAAGAGACCCAGTACTTC. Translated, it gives CASQRTNQETQYF.

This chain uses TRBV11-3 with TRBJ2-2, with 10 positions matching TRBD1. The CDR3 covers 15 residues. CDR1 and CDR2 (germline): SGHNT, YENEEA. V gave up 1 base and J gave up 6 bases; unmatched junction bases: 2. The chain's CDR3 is CASSLAGQGSGELFF. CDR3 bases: TGTGCCAGCAGCTTAGCGGGACAGGGGTCCGGGGAGCTGTTTTTT. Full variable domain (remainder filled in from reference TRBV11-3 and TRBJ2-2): EAGVVQSPRYKIIEKKQPVAFWCNPISGHNTLYWYLQNLGQGPELLIRYENEEAVDDSQLPKDRFSAERLKGVDSTLKIQPAELGDSAVYLCASSLAGQGSGELFFGEGSRLTVL.

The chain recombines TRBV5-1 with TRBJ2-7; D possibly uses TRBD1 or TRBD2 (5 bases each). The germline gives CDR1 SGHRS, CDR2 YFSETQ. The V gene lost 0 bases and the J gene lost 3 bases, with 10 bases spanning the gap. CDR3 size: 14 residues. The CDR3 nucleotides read TGCGCCAGCAGCTTGGCCTTTGGGGGCTACGAGCAGTACTTC. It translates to CASSLAFGGYEQYF. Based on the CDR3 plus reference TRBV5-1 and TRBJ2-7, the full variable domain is KAGVTQTPRYLIKTRGQQVTLSCSPISGHRSVSWYQQTPGQGLQFLFEYFSETQRNKGNFPGRFSGRQFSNSRSEMNVSTLELGDSALYLCASSLAFGGYEQYFGPGTRLTVT.

CDR3 in DNA: TGTGCCAGCAGTCGAATGACAGTCCAAGAGACCCAGTACTTC. This encodes CASSRMTVQETQYF. This chain uses TRBV7-8 with TRBJ2-5, with D possibly TRBD1 on 5 matching bases. The CDR3 runs 14 residues. Trimming took 6 bases from V and 1 from J, leaving 12 bases between them. Germline V gene lookup returns CDR1 SGHVS and CDR2 FQNEAQ.

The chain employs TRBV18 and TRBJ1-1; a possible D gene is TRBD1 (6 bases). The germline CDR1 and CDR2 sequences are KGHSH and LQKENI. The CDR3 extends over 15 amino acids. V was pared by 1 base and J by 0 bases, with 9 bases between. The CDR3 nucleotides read TGTGCCAGCTCACCACGGGACAACATGAACACTGAAGCTTTCTTT. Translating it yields CASSPRDNMNTEAFF.

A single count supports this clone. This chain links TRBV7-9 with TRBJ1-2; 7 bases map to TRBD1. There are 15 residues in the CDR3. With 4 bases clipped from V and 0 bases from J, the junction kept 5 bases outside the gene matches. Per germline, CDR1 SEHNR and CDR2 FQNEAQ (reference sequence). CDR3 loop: CASSWTGTPNYGYTF. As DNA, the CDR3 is TGTGCCAGCAGCTGGACAGGAACCCCTAACTATGGCTACACCTTC.